This record concerns one T cell receptor (beta chain) sequence. A far larger clone is just one base off, so this is likely a read error. Arm-PCR of CDR3 regions and iRepertoire HTBI primers were used to build TCR beta libraries. TCRdb called the multiplex PCR reads again in MiXCR, with one record for every CDR3 protein. The sample lists some 200,000 distinct CDR3 sequences, roughly a fifth occurring once. Time point noted: newly diagnosed GD, antithyroid drugs for less than 3 months. PBMCs provided the RNA from which the TCR library was made. J was trimmed by 10 bases and V by 5 bases; bases with no gene match: 23. The CDR3 spans 18 residues. The germline gives CDR1 MDHEN, CDR2 SYDVKM. These data originate in a study of regulatory T cells in long-lasting Graves disease. The same specimen was also included in a second study, on T cells in Graves' hyperthyroidism and ophthalmopathy.

The specimen comprised peripheral blood mononuclear cells (PBMCs), sampled at new diagnosis, from a patient treated with antithyroid drugs. The chain carries TRBV28 and TRBJ2-1; 7 bases match TRBD1. The clonotype was recovered from a woman in her twenties or thirties with Graves disease. The CDR3 bases are TGTGCCAGCAGTCTTAGCCCTATCCGGGACAGCTACACCTACGAGCAGTTCTTC. It is translated as CASSLSPIRDSYTYEQFF.